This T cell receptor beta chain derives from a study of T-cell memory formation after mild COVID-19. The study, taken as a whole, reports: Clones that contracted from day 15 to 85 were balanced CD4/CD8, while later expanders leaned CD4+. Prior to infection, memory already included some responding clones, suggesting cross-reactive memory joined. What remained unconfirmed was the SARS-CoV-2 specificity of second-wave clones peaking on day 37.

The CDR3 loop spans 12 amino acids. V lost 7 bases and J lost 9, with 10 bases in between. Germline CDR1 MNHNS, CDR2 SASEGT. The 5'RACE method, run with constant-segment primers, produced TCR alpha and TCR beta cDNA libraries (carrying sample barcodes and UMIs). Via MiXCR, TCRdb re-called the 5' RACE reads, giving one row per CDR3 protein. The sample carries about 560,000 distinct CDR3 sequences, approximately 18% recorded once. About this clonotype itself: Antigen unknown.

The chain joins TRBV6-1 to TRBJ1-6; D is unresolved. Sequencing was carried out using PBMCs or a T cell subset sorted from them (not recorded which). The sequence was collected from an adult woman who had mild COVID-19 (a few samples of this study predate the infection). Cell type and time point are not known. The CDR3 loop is CASTQSGSPLHF. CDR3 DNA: TGTGCCAGCACGCAGAGTGGTTCACCCCTCCACTTT.